The rows below give T cell receptor beta chains drawn from one sample of a study of early T cells in non-severe SARS-CoV-2 infection. TCRdb processed the 5' RACE reads anew with MiXCR; each CDR3 protein has one entry. The sample consists of some 83,000 distinct CDR3 sequences, about 10% of them appearing once. Material: whole blood, obtained at baseline. The receptor source for this set is an adult who was a healthcare worker with PCR-confirmed SARS-CoV-2 infection or an uninfected control (not recorded which). CDR3s include the opening cysteine and the closing phenylalanine or tryptophan.

V	J	CDR3
TRBV4-1	TRBJ1-2	CASSHRQTGYGYTF
TRBV27	TRBJ2-1	CASRPMTGLSAYNEQFF
TRBV7-2	TRBJ2-3	CASSSWTGFSDTQYF
TRBV27	TRBJ2-3	CASSSMLRTDTQYF
TRBV28	TRBJ1-5	CASSPEPGAAPAF
TRBV28	TRBJ2-5	CASRPDQETQYF
TRBV6-6	TRBJ2-2	CASIQGKERTGELFF
TRBV12-3/TRBV12-4	TRBJ1-2	CASSPRSEGGYTF
TRBV2	TRBJ2-3	CASSEDAGSSTDTQYF
TRBV12-3/TRBV12-4	TRBJ2-5	CASSLGGDQETQYF
TRBV7-7	TRBJ2-7	CASSLGPGENYEQYF
TRBV11-2	TRBJ2-5	CASGLGSSQETQYF
TRBV14	TRBJ2-7	CASSQAGGFIYEQYF
TRBV6-1	TRBJ1-5	CASRNLNQPQHF
TRBV29-1	TRBJ2-3	CSVWTREGGTDTQYF
TRBV14	TRBJ2-1	CASSPQGSRDSNEQFF
TRBV27	TRBJ2-7	CASRPAGRGEQYF
TRBV19	TRBJ2-1	CASSATSGNYNEQFF
TRBV20-1	TRBJ2-3	CSARDKTGGVDTQYF
TRBV3-1	TRBJ2-4	CASATGTKNIQYF
TRBV9	TRBJ2-6	CASTASGTPGANVLTF
TRBV5-6	TRBJ2-1	CASKRGGRALSEQFF
TRBV30	TRBJ2-1	CAWSSLDEQFF
TRBV28	TRBJ2-7	CASSILSSSYEQYF
TRBV5-1	TRBJ2-1	CASSTGTSGTNEQFF
TRBV9	TRBJ2-3	CASSVLREPSTDTQYF
TRBV3-1	TRBJ2-1	CASSQGPVTNNEQFF
TRBV4-1	TRBJ2-4	CASSPPLAKNIQYF
TRBV15	TRBJ2-1	CATSFRLSSYNEQFF
TRBV5-4	TRBJ2-1	CASSLRGSSYNEQFF
TRBV11-2	TRBJ2-5	CASSQVRNSETQYF
TRBV20-1	TRBJ2-7	CSALHPRLAGIYEQYF
TRBV11-2	TRBJ2-1	CASSLERAGMYNEQFF
TRBV5-1	TRBJ2-1	CASSLELNNEQFF
TRBV4-2	TRBJ2-7	CASSQDQTGWRAREQYF
TRBV28	TRBJ2-7	CASSLGPGGVSYEQYF
TRBV2	TRBJ2-7	CASSEASSGSSYEQYF
TRBV20-1	TRBJ2-7	CSAGAGTTYEQYF
TRBV5-6	TRBJ2-5	CASSLRTGNQETQYF
TRBV19	TRBJ2-2	CASSMYGNTGELFF
TRBV6-1	TRBJ2-7	CALRELGEQYF
TRBV5-6	TRBJ2-7	CASSLVQGAVEQYF
TRBV7-3	TRBJ2-2	CASSPTGRGELFF
TRBV7-9	TRBJ2-7	CASGRPGNEQYF
TRBV7-6	TRBJ2-7	CASSLAAGTSYEQYF
TRBV7-6	TRBJ1-4	CASSLSLPGANEKLFF
TRBV16	TRBJ1-5	CASSQGRADQPQHF
TRBV20-1	TRBJ1-1	CSAAGTYLAEAFF
TRBV14	TRBJ2-7	CASSQVRSWTSPQYF
TRBV11-2	TRBJ1-1	CASSPPTGSGEAFF
TRBV9	TRBJ2-7	CASSPGTTLYYEQYF